The clone carrying this T cell receptor beta chain has only a few counts. Its antigen is unknown. The entry originates in a study of neoadjuvant anti-PD-1 for oral cavity cancer. Study findings and constraints: Higher pretreatment Treg/Th17 ratios tracked higher pretreatment blood clonality. Only three patients per response group were TCR-analyzed; validation needed.

The germline gives CDR1 MNHEY, CDR2 SVGAGI. The CDR3 contains 15 residues. Trimming cost V 2 bases and J 0 bases, with 8 bases left between them. Some clones are missing from TCRdb's copy, which holds only in-frame ones; the method was immunoSEQ multiplex PCR. The profile shows 7,000 or so clones, about 70% of them singletons. The sample here was PBMCs, taken before nivolumab (anti-PD-1) treatment. This sequence joins TRBV6-5 and TRBJ1-3; D is unclear. The receptor's source is a person aged 35-80 years with oral cavity squamous cell carcinoma. The CDR3 DNA reads as TGTGCCAGCAGTTACCGATGGTCCTCTGGAAACACCATATATTTT. Residues: CASSYRWSSGNTIYF.